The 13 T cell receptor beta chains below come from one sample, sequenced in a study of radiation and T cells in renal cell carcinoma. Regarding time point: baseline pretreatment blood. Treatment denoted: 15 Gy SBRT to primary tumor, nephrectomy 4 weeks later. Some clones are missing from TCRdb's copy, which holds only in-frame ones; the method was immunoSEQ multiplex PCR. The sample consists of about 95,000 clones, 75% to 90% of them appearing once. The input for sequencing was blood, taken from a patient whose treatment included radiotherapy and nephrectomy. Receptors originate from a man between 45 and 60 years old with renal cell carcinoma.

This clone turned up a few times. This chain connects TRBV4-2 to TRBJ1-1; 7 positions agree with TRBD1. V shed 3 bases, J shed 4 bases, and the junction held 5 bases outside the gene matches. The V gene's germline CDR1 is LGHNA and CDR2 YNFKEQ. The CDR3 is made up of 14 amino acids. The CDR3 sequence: CASSQVSGGTEAFF. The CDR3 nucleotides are TGTGCCAGCAGCCAGGTTTCAGGGGGCACTGAAGCTTTCTTT.

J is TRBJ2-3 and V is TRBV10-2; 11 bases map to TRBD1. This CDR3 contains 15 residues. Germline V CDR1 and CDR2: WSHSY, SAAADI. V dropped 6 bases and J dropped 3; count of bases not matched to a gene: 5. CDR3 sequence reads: CASRSGQGATDTQYF. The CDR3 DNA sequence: TGCGCCAGCAGATCCGGACAGGGGGCTACAGATACGCAGTATTTT.

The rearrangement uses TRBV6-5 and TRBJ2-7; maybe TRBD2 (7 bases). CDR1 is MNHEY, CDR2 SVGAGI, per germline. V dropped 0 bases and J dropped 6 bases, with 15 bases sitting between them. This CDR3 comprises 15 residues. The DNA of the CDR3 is TGTGCCAGCAGTTACTCGAGGGGGAGGGGAAGCGAGCAGTACTTC. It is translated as CASSYSRGRGSEQYF.

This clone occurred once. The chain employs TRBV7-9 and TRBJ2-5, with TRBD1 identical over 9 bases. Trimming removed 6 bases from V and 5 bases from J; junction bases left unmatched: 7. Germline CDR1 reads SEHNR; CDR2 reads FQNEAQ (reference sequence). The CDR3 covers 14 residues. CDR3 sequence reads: CASRSRTGVETQYF. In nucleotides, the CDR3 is TGTGCCAGCAGGTCGAGGACAGGGGTTGAGACCCAGTACTTC.

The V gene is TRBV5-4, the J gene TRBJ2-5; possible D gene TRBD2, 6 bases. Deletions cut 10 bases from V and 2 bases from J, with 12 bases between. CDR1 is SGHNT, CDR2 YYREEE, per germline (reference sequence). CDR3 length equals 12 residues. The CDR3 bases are TGTGCCTCGGGCCGGGAGCAAGAGACCCAGTACTTC. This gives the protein CASGREQETQYF.

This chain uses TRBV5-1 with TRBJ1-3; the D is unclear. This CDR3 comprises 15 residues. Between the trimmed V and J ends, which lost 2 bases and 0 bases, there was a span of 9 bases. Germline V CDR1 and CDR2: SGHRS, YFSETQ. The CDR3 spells CASSFDTFSGNTIYF. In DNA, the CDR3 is TGCGCCAGCAGCTTCGACACCTTCTCTGGAAACACCATATATTTT.

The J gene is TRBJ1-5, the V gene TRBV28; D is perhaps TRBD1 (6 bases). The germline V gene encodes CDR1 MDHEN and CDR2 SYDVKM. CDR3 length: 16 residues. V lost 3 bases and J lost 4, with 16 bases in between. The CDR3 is CASSFTTGTRNQPQHF. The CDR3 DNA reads TGTGCCAGCAGTTTCACGACCGGGACACGTAATCAGCCCCAGCATTTT.

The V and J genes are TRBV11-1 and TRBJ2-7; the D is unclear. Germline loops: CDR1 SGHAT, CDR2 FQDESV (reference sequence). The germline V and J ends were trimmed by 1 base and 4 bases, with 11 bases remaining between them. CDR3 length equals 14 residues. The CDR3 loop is CASSLGSLGYEQYF. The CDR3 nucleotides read TGTGCCAGCAGCTTAGGGTCCCTTGGGTACGAGCAGTACTTC.

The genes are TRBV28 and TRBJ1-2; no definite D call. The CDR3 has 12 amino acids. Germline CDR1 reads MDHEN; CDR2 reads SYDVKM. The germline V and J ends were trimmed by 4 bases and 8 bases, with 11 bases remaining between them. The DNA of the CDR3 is TGTGCCAGCAGTTATCCACGTAAGGGCTACACCTTC. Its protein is CASSYPRKGYTF.

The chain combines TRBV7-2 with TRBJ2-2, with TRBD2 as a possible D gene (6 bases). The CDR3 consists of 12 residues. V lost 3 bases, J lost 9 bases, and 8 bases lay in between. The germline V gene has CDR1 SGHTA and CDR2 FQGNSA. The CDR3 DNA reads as TGTGCCAGCAGCTTTACTAGCAGGGAGCTGTTTTTT. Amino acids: CASSFTSRELFF. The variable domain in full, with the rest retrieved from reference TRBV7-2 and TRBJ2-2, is GAGVSQSPSNKVTEKGKDVELRCDPISGHTALYWYRQSLGQGLEFLIYFQGNSAPDKSGLPSDRFSAERTGGSVSTLTIQRTQQEDSAVYLCASSFTSRELFFGEGSRLTVL.

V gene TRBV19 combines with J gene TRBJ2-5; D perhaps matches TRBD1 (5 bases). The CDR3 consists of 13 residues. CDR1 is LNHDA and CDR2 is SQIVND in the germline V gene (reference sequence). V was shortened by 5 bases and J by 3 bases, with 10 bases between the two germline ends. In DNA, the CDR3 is TGTGCCAGTAGTGTGTGGGGCGAAGAGACCCAGTACTTC. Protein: CASSVWGEETQYF.

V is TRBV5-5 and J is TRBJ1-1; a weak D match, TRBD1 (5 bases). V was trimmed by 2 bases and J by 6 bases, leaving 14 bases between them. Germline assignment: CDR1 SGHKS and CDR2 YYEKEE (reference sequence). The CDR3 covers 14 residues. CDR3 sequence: CASSFRGVDSEAFF. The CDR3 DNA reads TGTGCCAGCAGCTTCCGGGGGGTGGACTCTGAAGCTTTCTTT.

CDR3 sequence reads: CASSVVKAGIFGYTF. The DNA for the CDR3 is TGTGCCAGCAGCGTCGTTAAAGCGGGAATATTTGGCTACACCTTC. V gene TRBV7-8 combines with J gene TRBJ1-2, with D uncertain. The CDR3 has 15 amino acids. From germline, CDR1 is SGHVS and CDR2 FQNEAQ. Between the trimmed V and J ends, which lost 5 bases and 7 bases, there was a span of 20 bases.